This T cell receptor beta chain is drawn from a study of neurological immune-mediated disorders. As to this clonotype: Its cognate antigen is unknown.

Study-level points and caveats: Across subjects, no CDR3 amino acid sequence appeared in expanded clones of more than one subject, a finding that suggested private repertoires in all groups.

Indicated time point: technical triplicate 2. V was cut by 5 bases and J by 4 bases, with 10 bases left in between. The CDR3 is 13 residues long. From germline, CDR1 is SGHRS and CDR2 YFSETQ. TCRdb re-called the 5' RACE reads with MiXCR, one entry per CDR3 protein. Altogether around 56,000 distinct CDR3 sequences are present, around 24% being singletons, with the ten largest covering 4.6%. The material sequenced was PBMCs. The chain combines TRBV5-1 with TRBJ2-1; tentatively, D is TRBD2 (5 bases). This TCR was sampled from a man aged 55 to 70 with HTLV-1-associated myelopathy (HAM/TSP). Here the CDR3 reads CASSSEGYNEQFF. For the CDR3, the DNA is TGCGCCAGCAGTAGCGAGGGTTACAATGAGCAGTTCTTC.